These 25 T cell receptor beta chains were all obtained from the same sample, sequenced in a study of T cell responses to AZD1222 COVID-19 vaccine. Libraries were prepared by immunoSEQ multiplex PCR; TCRdb keeps only in-frame clonotypes and omits some of them. Of about 210,000 clones in the sample, roughly 94% were seen once. The specimen was peripheral blood, collected 28 days after the second dose of the MenACWY control vaccine. The receptors come from an adult who received the MenACWY meningococcal vaccine as a control.

V gene TRBV28 combines with J gene TRBJ2-3; 9 bases match TRBD1. This CDR3 comprises 15 residues. Per the germline V gene, CDR1 is MDHEN and CDR2 is SYDVKM. Unmatched junction bases numbered 5, after V lost 3 bases and J lost 4 bases. The DNA of the CDR3 is TGTGCCAGCAGTTTGCGGACAGGGGTCGCAGATACGCAGTATTTT. It specifies CASSLRTGVADTQYF.

V is TRBV9 and J is TRBJ2-7; maybe TRBD1 (6 bases). The length of the CDR3 is 14 residues. Per germline, CDR1 SGDLS and CDR2 YYNGEE. Trimming took 3 bases from V and 2 from J, leaving 12 bases between them. CDR3 DNA: TGTGCCAGCAGCGCGACAGGATTGACCTACGAGCAGTACTTC. Its translation is CASSATGLTYEQYF. Using reference TRBV9 and TRBJ2-7 for the parts outside the CDR3, the full variable domain is DSGVTQTPKHLITATGQRVTLRCSPRSGDLSVYWYQQSLDQGLQFLIQYYNGEERAKGNILERFSAQQFPDLHSELNLSSLELGDSALYFCASSATGLTYEQYFGPGTRLTVT.

The CDR3 region is CASSFNRGRGYTF. Here the CDR3 DNA reads TGTGCCAGCAGCTTCAACAGGGGACGTGGCTACACCTTC. This sequence joins TRBV7-2 and TRBJ1-2, with 7 bases lining up with TRBD1. This CDR3 is 13 amino acids long. Looked up from germline, CDR1 is SGHTA and CDR2 is FQGNSA. The V and J ends lost 3 bases and 7 bases, in that order; junction bases with no gene match: 5.

V is TRBV13 and J is TRBJ2-1; D remains unclear. Trimming stripped 4 bases from V and 0 bases from J, with 13 bases between. This CDR3 spans 16 amino acids. Per the germline V gene, CDR1 is PRHDT and CDR2 is FYEKMQ (reference sequence). The CDR3 region is CASSSQLVISYNEQFF. In nucleotides, the CDR3 is TGTGCCAGCAGCTCCCAACTGGTAATCTCCTACAATGAGCAGTTCTTC.

The chain is built from TRBV10-3 and TRBJ2-7; D possibly corresponds to TRBD1 (6 bases). Germline V gene data show CDR1 as ENHRY and CDR2 as SYGVKD. Trimming cost V 4 bases and J 2 bases, with 12 bases left between them. This CDR3 spans 14 amino acids. The CDR3 nucleotides read TGTGCCATCAGTGTGGCAAACAGGGCCTACGAGCAGTACTTC. It codes for CAISVANRAYEQYF.

The chain links TRBV7-8 to TRBJ1-1; D is ambiguous. The V end lost 3 bases, the J end lost 4 bases, and 9 bases lay between the germline ends. CDR3 length: 13 amino acids. Germline V gene sequence: CDR1 SGHVS, CDR2 FQNEAQ. The CDR3 nucleotides are TGTGCCAGCAGCTTGGTCCGGGGCACTGAAGCTTTCTTT. Its protein product is CASSLVRGTEAFF.

The V call is TRBV6-5, the J call TRBJ2-1; 7 nucleotides agree with TRBD2. The germline V gene has CDR1 MNHEY and CDR2 SVGAGI. Unmatched junction bases numbered 5, after V lost 6 bases and J lost 6 bases. This CDR3 comprises 13 residues. The CDR3 sequence is CASRQTSANEQFF. The CDR3 nucleotides are TGTGCCAGCAGACAAACTAGCGCCAATGAGCAGTTCTTC.

The J gene is TRBJ2-7, the V gene TRBV2; unclear D gene. The CDR3 has 11 amino acids. Deletions cut 5 bases from V and 6 bases from J, with 8 bases between. The V gene's germline CDR1 is SNHLY and CDR2 FYNNEI. CDR3 DNA: TGTGCCAGCAGTCCCGTGGGCGAGCAGTACTTC. Its translation is CASSPVGEQYF.

The gene calls are TRBV7-7 and TRBJ2-2, with unresolved D. Trimming cost V 5 bases and J 3 bases, with 16 bases left between them. CDR1 is SSHAT and CDR2 is FNYEAQ in the germline V gene (reference sequence). The CDR3 is made up of 16 amino acids. The CDR3 reads CASSPWAKPDTGELFF. The CDR3, as DNA: TGTGCCAGCAGCCCGTGGGCAAAACCGGACACCGGGGAGCTGTTTTTT.

This clone came up once. This sequence joins TRBV5-1 and TRBJ2-3; tentatively, D is TRBD1 or TRBD2 (6 bases each). Deletions cut 7 bases from V and 1 base from J, with 22 bases between. Germline loops: CDR1 SGHRS, CDR2 YFSETQ. The CDR3 sequence is 17 residues long. The CDR3 coding sequence is TGCGCCAGCGCCTGGGGGGCAGGCCTCTTGGGCACAGATACGCAGTATTTT. Translating it yields CASAWGAGLLGTDTQYF.

This clone has a single count. The J gene is TRBJ2-5, the V gene TRBV29-1; 11 nucleotides match TRBD1. The CDR3 is made up of 14 amino acids. V trimming: 2 bases; J trimming: 4 bases; junction bases outside the gene matches: 3. Per the germline V gene, CDR1 is SQVTM and CDR2 is ANQGSEA. CDR3: CSVEPGTGGETQYF. Here the CDR3 DNA reads TGCAGCGTTGAACCCGGGACAGGGGGAGAGACCCAGTACTTC.

The rearrangement joins TRBV19 to TRBJ1-4; D possibly corresponds to TRBD1 (5 bases). Trimming cost V 2 bases and J 7 bases, with 11 bases left between them. CDR1 LNHDA and CDR2 SQIVND come from the germline V gene (reference sequence). This CDR3 comprises 14 residues. CDR3 sequence: CASSIQFQGEKLFF. The CDR3 coding sequence is TGTGCCAGTAGTATACAATTTCAGGGTGAAAAACTGTTTTTT.

This sequence joins TRBV6-2 or TRBV6-3 and TRBJ1-1, with a possible D match to TRBD1 (5 bases). CDR3 length equals 15 residues. Looked up from germline, CDR1 is MNHEY and CDR2 is SVGEGT. Trimming removed 6 bases at V and 1 base at J, with 15 bases between. The CDR3 DNA follows: TGTGCCAGCAGCGTACCAGGGCAAAGGAACACTGAAGCTTTCTTT. The encoded protein is CASSVPGQRNTEAFF.

This clone was seen a single time. V usage is TRBV7-8 and J usage is TRBJ1-4; perhaps TRBD1 as D (5 bases). The CDR3 covers 13 residues. V was shortened by 3 bases and J by 10 bases, with 12 bases between the two germline ends. Per the germline V gene, CDR1 is SGHVS and CDR2 is FQNEAQ. The CDR3 region has the DNA TGTGCCAGCAGCTTGGACATAGCGGGAAAACTGTTTTTT. Translation: CASSLDIAGKLFF.

The V gene is TRBV30, the J gene TRBJ2-5, with D uncertain. The V end was cut by 4 bases, the J end by 0 bases, with 12 bases between. Germline lookup yields CDR1 GTSNPN and CDR2 SVGIG (reference sequence). CDR3 length: 14 residues. CDR3 sequence: CAWMKLGNQETQYF. The DNA of the CDR3 is TGTGCCTGGATGAAGCTGGGGAACCAAGAGACCCAGTACTTC.

V usage is TRBV9 and J usage is TRBJ1-1; 8 bases match TRBD1. The V gene's germline CDR1 is SGDLS and CDR2 YYNGEE. The CDR3 sequence is 15 residues long. V dropped 4 bases and J dropped 1; count of bases not matched to a gene: 6. The CDR3: CASSSTGTGNTEAFF. CDR3 DNA sequence: TGTGCCAGCAGCTCAACCGGGACAGGGAACACTGAAGCTTTCTTT.

This chain uses TRBV7-9 with TRBJ2-5, with D possibly TRBD2 on 6 matching bases. V dropped 0 bases and J dropped 1 base, with 9 bases sitting between them. The CDR3 is 15 residues long. Germline V gene sequence: CDR1 SEHNR, CDR2 FQNEAQ (reference sequence). The chain's CDR3 is CASSLARGLQETQYF. CDR3 coding DNA: TGTGCCAGCAGCTTAGCGCGGGGACTCCAAGAGACCCAGTACTTC.

This rearrangement joins TRBV10-3 to TRBJ2-1, with 10 bases identical to TRBD2. CDR1 ENHRY and CDR2 SYGVKD come from the germline V gene. The V gene end was trimmed by 5 bases and the J gene end by 0 bases; junction bases not matched to a gene: 1. This CDR3 contains 15 residues. The CDR3 spells CAISSSGGSYNEQFF. CDR3 bases: TGTGCCATCAGTTCTAGCGGGGGCTCCTACAATGAGCAGTTCTTC.

This sequence joins TRBV7-2 and TRBJ1-4, with D maybe TRBD1 (5 bases). V lost 5 bases to trimming and J lost 12 bases, with 16 bases between them. The CDR3 extends over 13 amino acids. Per the germline V gene, CDR1 is SGHTA and CDR2 is FQGNSA. In DNA, the CDR3 is TGTGCCAGCAGCGATCTCCGGGACCGCGAACTGTTTTTT. Translating it yields CASSDLRDRELFF.

This chain uses TRBV18 with TRBJ2-7; TRBD1 agrees at 8 bases. The V segment lost 3 bases and the J segment 5 bases; nucleotides outside the gene matches: 3. Germline V gene sequence: CDR1 KGHSH, CDR2 LQKENI. The CDR3 sequence is 13 residues long. Here the CDR3 reads CASSPRDRNEQYF. The CDR3 nucleotides read TGTGCCAGCTCACCCCGGGACAGGAACGAGCAGTACTTC.

The chain uses TRBV2 and TRBJ1-1, with 9 bases matching TRBD1. The CDR3 has 16 amino acids. The J segment lost 4 bases and the V segment lost 4 bases, leaving 10 bases of the junction unmatched. The germline CDR1 and CDR2 sequences are SNHLY and FYNNEI. The CDR3, as DNA: TGTGCCAGCAGTGTGTCACAGGGGGCCCGGGGCACTGAAGCTTTCTTT. Amino acid sequence: CASSVSQGARGTEAFF.

The chain links TRBV20-1 to TRBJ1-2, with D hard to call. CDR3 length: 10 residues. V gave up 3 bases and J gave up 8 bases, with 7 bases separating them. The germline V gene has CDR1 DFQATT and CDR2 SNEGSKA (reference sequence). The CDR3 protein is CSASQSGYTF. The CDR3 DNA sequence: TGCAGTGCTAGTCAGAGCGGCTACACCTTC.

The chain employs TRBV6-2 or TRBV6-3 and TRBJ2-1; D gene ambiguous. The CDR3 has 14 residues. The V gene lost 2 bases and the J gene lost 1 base, with 6 bases spanning the gap. Germline V gene sequence: CDR1 MNHEY, CDR2 SVGEGT. CDR3 protein: CASSYTGSYNEQFF. CDR3 in DNA: TGTGCCAGCAGTTACACGGGTTCCTACAATGAGCAGTTCTTC.

The V and J genes are TRBV6-2 or TRBV6-3 and TRBJ2-1; D is uncertain. CDR3 length: 15 amino acids. Germline CDR1 is MNHEY and CDR2 is SVGEGT. V lost 4 bases, J lost 9 bases, and 19 bases lay in between. CDR3 bases: TGTGCCAGCAGTTCCCTGGCTGAGCCCCACCCTGAGCAGTTCTTC. Residues: CASSSLAEPHPEQFF.

The chain carries TRBV6-4 and TRBJ1-5; D gene unclear. CDR3 length: 13 amino acids. Trimming removed 5 bases from V and 7 bases from J, with 12 bases in between. CDR1 and CDR2 (germline): MRHNA, SNTAGT. CDR3 in amino acids: CASSYDMTQPQHF. CDR3 sequence (DNA): TGTGCCAGCAGTTATGATATGACGCAGCCCCAGCATTTT.